This TCR beta chain was profiled in a study of glioma-infiltrating T cells after dendritic cell vaccination. Study summary: Between the early 2000s and the early 2010s, patients got autologous tumor lysate-pulsed dendritic cell vaccines. Dendritic cells derived from monocytes and pulsed with autologous tumor lysate formed the vaccine. Broader study findings: Higher pretreatment TIL content predicted longer progression-free time and survival.

The PCR used 60 V beta and 13 J beta primers. Measured with immunoSEQ multiplex PCR; TCRdb has only the in-frame clones, and not every one. This sample has about 49,000 clones; 85% to 90% occur once, and the top ten carry over 10%. The CDR3 is made up of 19 amino acids. Germline V gives CDR1 MNHNS, CDR2 SASEGT. V lost 2 bases and J lost 4; bases outside the gene matches: 19. Remarks on this clone: Its antigen is unknown.

V usage is TRBV6-1 and J usage is TRBJ1-2, with 7 bases aligning to TRBD1. The sample consisted of blood, taken before dendritic cell vaccination. This receptor was obtained from a human donor with glioblastoma. The CDR3 spells CASSEISSDTSGQLYGYTF. In DNA, the CDR3 is TGTGCCAGCAGTGAAATATCTAGCGACACGTCGGGACAGCTCTATGGCTACACCTTC.